This TCR beta chain was obtained from a study of CXCR3-negative and CXCR3-positive naive CD8 T cells. This clonotype counts as medium-sized by frequency. The TRB cDNA libraries were prepared by 5' RACE with UMI labels. TCRdb re-called the 5' RACE reads and gives one entry per CDR3 protein, without DNA. The data include several thousand distinct CDR3 sequences; the top ten clones carry around 1.3%. The receptor's source is a human donor in good health. Some clones in this sample may be carry-over from other donors' samples. The sequenced sample was naive CXCR3- CD8+ T cells from blood. Subset of the sample: CD45RO-CCR7+CD27+CD95- naive CD8+ T cells lacking CXCR3 (TNR3-).

CDR3 loop: CSVEGRTRSSYEQYF. The genes are TRBV29-1 and TRBJ2-7. This CDR3 is 15 amino acids long. Germline values: CDR1 SQVTM, CDR2 ANQGSEA.